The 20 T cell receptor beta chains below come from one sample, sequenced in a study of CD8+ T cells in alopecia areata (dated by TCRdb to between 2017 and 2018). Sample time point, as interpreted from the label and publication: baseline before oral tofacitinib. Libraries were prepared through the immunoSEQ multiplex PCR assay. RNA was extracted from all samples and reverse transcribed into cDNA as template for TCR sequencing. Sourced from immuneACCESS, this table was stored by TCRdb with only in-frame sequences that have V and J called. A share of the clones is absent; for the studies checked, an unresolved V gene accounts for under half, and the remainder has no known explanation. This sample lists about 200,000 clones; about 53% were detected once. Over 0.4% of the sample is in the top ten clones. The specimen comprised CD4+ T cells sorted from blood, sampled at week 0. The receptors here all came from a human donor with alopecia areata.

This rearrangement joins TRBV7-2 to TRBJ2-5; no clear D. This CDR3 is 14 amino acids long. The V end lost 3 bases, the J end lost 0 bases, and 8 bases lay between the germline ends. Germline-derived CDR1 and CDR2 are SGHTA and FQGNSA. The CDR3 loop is CASSLVQYQETQYF. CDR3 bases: TGTGCCAGCAGCTTGGTGCAGTACCAAGAGACCCAGTACTTC.

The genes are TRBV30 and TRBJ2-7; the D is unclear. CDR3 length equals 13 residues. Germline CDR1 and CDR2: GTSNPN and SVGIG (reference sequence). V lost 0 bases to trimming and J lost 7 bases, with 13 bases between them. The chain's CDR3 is CAWSVFLRREQYF. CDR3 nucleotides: TGTGCCTGGAGTGTATTCCTTCGTAGAGAGCAGTACTTC. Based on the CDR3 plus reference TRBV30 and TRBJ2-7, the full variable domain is SQTIHQWPATLVQPVGSPLSLECTVEGTSNPNLYWYRQAAGRGLQLLFYSVGIGQISSEVPQNLSASRPQDRQFILSSKKLLLSDSGFYLCAWSVFLRREQYFGPGTRLTVT.

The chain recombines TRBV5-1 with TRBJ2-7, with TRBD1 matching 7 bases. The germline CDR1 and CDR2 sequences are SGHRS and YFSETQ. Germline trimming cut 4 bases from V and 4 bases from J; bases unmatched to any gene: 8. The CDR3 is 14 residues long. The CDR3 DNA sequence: TGCGCCAGCAGCCGACCGGACAGGTTTTACGAGCAGTACTTC. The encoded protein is CASSRPDRFYEQYF.

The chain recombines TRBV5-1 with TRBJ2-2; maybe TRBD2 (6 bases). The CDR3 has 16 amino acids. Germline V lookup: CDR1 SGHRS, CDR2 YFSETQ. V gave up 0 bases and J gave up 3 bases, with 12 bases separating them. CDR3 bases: TGCGCCAGCAGCTTGGCGGGGACGGGGGACACCGGGGAGCTGTTTTTT. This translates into CASSLAGTGDTGELFF.

The CDR3 reads CAWSPWTGQGEQYF. As DNA, the CDR3 is TGTGCCTGGAGTCCCTGGACAGGACAGGGCGAGCAGTACTTC. V usage is TRBV30 and J usage is TRBJ2-7; TRBD1 aligns across 8 bases. CDR3 length: 14 residues. Germline trimming cut 2 bases from V and 6 bases from J; bases unmatched to any gene: 9. In germline, CDR1 is GTSNPN, CDR2 SVGIG (reference sequence).

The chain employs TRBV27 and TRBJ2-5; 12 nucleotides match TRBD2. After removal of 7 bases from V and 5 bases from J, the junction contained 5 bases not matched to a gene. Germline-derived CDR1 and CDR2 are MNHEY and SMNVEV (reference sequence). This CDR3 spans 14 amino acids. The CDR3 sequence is CASNRLAGVETQYF. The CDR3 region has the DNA TGTGCCAGCAACCGACTAGCGGGAGTGGAGACCCAGTACTTC.

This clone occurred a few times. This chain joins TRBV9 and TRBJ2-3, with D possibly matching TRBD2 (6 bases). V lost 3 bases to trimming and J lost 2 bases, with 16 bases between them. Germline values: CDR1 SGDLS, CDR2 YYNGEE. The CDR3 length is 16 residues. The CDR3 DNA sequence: TGTGCCAGCAGCGCCCGCTCCGGGGACTTCACAGATACGCAGTATTTT. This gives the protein CASSARSGDFTDTQYF.

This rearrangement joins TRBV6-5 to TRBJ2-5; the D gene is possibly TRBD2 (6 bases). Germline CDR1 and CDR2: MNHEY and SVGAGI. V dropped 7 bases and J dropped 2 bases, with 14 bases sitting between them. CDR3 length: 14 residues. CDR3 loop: CASTSGTLQETQYF. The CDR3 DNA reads TGTGCCAGCACCTCCGGGACTTTACAAGAGACCCAGTACTTC.

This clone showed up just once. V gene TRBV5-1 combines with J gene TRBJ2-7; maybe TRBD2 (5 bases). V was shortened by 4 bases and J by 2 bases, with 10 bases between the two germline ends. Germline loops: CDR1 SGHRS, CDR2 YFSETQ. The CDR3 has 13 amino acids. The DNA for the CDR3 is TGCGCCAGCAGCGTAACTAGTCCCTACGAGCAGTACTTC. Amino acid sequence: CASSVTSPYEQYF. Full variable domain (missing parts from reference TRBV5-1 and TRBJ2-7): KAGVTQTPRYLIKTRGQQVTLSCSPISGHRSVSWYQQTPGQGLQFLFEYFSETQRNKGNFPGRFSGRQFSNSRSEMNVSTLELGDSALYLCASSVTSPYEQYFGPGTRLTVT.

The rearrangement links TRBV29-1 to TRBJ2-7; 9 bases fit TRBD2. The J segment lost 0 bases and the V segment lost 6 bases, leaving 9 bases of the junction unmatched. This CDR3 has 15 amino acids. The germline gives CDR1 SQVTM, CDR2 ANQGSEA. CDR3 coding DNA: TGCAGCGTCCGTCCCGGGACTAGCACCTCCTACGAGCAGTACTTC. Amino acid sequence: CSVRPGTSTSYEQYF.

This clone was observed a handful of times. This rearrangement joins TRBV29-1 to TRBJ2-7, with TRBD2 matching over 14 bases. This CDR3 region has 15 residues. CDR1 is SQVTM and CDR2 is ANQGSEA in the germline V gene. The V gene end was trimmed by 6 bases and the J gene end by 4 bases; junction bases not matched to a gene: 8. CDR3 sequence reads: CSVEQGLAGEYEQYF. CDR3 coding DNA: TGCAGCGTCGAACAGGGACTAGCGGGAGAATACGAGCAGTACTTC.

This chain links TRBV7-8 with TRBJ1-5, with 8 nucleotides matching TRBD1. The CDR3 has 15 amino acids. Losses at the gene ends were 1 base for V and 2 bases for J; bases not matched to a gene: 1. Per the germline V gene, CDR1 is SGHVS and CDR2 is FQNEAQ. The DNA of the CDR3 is TGTGCCAGCAGCTTAGTGACAGGGGGCAATCAGCCCCAGCATTTT. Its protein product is CASSLVTGGNQPQHF.

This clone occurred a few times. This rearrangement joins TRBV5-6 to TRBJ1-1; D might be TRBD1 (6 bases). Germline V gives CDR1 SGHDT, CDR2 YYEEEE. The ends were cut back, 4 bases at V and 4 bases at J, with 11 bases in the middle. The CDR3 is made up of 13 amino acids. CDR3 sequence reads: CASSRTVGTEAFF. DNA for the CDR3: TGTGCCAGCAGCAGGACAGTGGGCACTGAAGCTTTCTTT.

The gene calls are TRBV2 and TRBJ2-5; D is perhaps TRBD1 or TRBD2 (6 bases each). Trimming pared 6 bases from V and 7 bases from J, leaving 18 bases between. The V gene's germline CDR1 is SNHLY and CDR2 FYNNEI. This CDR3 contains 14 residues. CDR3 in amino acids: CASRPGAPGRTQYF. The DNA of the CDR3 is TGTGCCAGCAGGCCGGGGGCCCCGGGACGGACCCAGTACTTC.

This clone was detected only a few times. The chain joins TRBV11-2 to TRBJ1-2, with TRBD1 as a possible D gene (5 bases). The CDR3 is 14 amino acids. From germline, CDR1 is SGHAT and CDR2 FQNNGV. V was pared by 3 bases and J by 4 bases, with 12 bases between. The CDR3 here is CASSFQGRGYGYTF. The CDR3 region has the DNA TGTGCCAGCAGCTTTCAGGGTCGAGGCTATGGCTACACCTTC.

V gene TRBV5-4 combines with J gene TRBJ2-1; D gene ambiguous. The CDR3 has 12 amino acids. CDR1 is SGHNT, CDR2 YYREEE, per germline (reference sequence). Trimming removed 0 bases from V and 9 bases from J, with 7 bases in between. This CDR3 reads CASSLARSEQFF. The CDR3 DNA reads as TGTGCCAGCAGCTTGGCCCGCTCTGAGCAGTTCTTC.

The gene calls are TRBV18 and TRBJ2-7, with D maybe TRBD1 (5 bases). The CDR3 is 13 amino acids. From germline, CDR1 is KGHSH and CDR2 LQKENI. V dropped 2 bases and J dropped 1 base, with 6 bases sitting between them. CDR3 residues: CASSPSGSYEQYF. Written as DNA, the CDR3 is TGTGCCAGCTCACCATCAGGGTCCTACGAGCAGTACTTC.

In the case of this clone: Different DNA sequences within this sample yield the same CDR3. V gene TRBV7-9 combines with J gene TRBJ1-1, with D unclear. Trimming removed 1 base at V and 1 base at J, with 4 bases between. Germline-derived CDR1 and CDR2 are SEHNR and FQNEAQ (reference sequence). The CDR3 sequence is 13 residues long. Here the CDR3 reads CASSLEGNTEAFF. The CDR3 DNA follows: TGTGCCAGCAGCTTAGAAGGGAACACTGAAGCTTTCTTT.

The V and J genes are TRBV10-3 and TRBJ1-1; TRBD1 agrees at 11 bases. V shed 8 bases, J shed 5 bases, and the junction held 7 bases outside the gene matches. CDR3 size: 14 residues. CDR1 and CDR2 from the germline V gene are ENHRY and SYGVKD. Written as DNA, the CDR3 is TGTGCCATCGGTTATGGACAGGGGGCGACTGAAGCTTTCTTT. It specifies CAIGYGQGATEAFF.

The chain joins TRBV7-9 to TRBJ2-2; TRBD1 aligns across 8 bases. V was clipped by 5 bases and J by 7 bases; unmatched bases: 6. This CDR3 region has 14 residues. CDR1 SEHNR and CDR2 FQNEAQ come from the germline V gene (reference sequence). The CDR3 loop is CASSLQGAGGELFF. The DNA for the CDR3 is TGTGCCAGCAGCCTTCAGGGGGCCGGCGGGGAGCTGTTTTTT.